The rows below give T cell receptor beta chains drawn from one sample of a study of shared clonotypes between healthy human individuals. The method was immunoSEQ multiplex PCR; TCRdb's version includes in-frame clones alone and lacks a portion of them. Here the sample spans around 2.5 million clones, over 85% being singletons. The sequenced material came from naive CD4+ T cells from PBMCs. Receptor source: a man younger than 35 in good health. Some clones in this sample may be carry-over from other donors' samples. The CDR3 runs from the conserved cysteine through the conserved F or W. Each record gives: V gene, CDR3 length, J gene, D gene, CDR3 protein, CDR3 DNA. A D gene is named only where the DNA matches it firmly.

TRBV7-8	13	TRBJ1-1	.	CASSKGGFTEAFF	TGTGCCAGCAGCAAAGGGGGGTTCACTGAAGCTTTCTTT
TRBV5-1	13	TRBJ2-3	.	CASSLYNTDTQYF	TGCGCCAGCAGCTTGTACAACACAGATACGCAGTATTTT
TRBV30	14	TRBJ1-2	.	CAWSVPWEGYGYTF	TGTGCCTGGAGTGTTCCTTGGGAGGGCTATGGCTACACCTTC
TRBV28	15	TRBJ2-5	.	CASSPGDSGGETQYF	TGTGCCAGCAGTCCTGGGGACTCCGGGGGAGAGACCCAGTACTTC
TRBV19	16	TRBJ2-1	TRBD2	CASSSRLAGAYNEQFF	TGTGCCAGTAGTTCTCGACTAGCGGGCGCCTACAATGAGCAGTTCTTC
TRBV7-9	15	TRBJ1-1	.	CASSLGVSPNTEAFF	TGTGCCAGCAGCTTGGGGGTTTCCCCGAACACTGAAGCTTTCTTT
TRBV7-9	16	TRBJ1-6	.	CAGSTGWGSYNSPLHF	TGTGCCGGCTCCACCGGCTGGGGATCGTATAATTCACCCCTCCACTTT
TRBV27	14	TRBJ1-1	.	CASKNDGRNTEAFF	TGTGCCAGCAAGAATGACGGGAGGAACACTGAAGCTTTCTTT
TRBV2	14	TRBJ2-3	.	CASSEPQGTDTQYF	TGTGCCAGCAGTGAACCCCAGGGGACAGATACGCAGTATTTT
TRBV7-9	16	TRBJ2-5	TRBD1	CASSLGTGGLQETQYF	TGTGCCAGCAGCTTGGGGACAGGAGGCCTCCAAGAGACCCAGTACTTC
TRBV9	15	TRBJ2-1	.	CASSGGVGNYNEQFF	TGTGCCAGCAGCGGAGGGGTAGGGAACTACAATGAGCAGTTCTTC
TRBV6-5	15	TRBJ2-3	.	CASSYSVGRGDTQYF	TGTGCCAGCAGTTACTCGGTCGGTCGGGGGGATACGCAGTATTTT
TRBV27	15	TRBJ1-1	TRBD1	CASRGTGPPGTEAFF	TGTGCCAGCAGGGGGACAGGCCCTCCGGGCACTGAAGCTTTCTTT
TRBV28	16	TRBJ2-5	TRBD2	CASSPPRGRGEETQYF	TGTGCCAGCAGTCCCCCCCGCGGGAGAGGAGAAGAGACCCAGTACTTC
TRBV6-1	15	TRBJ2-7	TRBD1	CASSSADRGVYEQYF	TGTGCCAGCAGCTCCGCGGACAGGGGTGTCTACGAGCAGTACTTC
TRBV7-3	14	TRBJ2-5	.	CASSPGGGSETQYF	TGTGCCAGCAGCCCAGGCGGGGGCTCTGAGACCCAGTACTTC